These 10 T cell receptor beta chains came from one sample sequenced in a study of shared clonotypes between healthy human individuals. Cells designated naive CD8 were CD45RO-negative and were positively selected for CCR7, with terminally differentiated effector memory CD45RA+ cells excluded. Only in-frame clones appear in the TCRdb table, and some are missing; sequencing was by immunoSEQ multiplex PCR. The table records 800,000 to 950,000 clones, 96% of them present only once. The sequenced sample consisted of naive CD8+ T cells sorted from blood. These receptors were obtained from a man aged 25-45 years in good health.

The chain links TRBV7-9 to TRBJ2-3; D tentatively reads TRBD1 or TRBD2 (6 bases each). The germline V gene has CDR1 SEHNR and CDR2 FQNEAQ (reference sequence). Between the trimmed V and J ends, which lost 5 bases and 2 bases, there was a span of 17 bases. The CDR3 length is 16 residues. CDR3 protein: CASSPSGAQITDTQYF. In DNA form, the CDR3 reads TGTGCCAGCAGCCCCTCGGGGGCTCAAATCACAGATACGCAGTATTTT.

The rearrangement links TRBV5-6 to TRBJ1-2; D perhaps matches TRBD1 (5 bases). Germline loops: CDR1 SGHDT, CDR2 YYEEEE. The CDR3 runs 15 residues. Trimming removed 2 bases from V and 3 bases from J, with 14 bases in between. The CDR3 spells CASSFRDGDYYGYTF. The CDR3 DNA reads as TGTGCCAGCAGCTTCCGGGACGGAGACTACTATGGCTACACCTTC.

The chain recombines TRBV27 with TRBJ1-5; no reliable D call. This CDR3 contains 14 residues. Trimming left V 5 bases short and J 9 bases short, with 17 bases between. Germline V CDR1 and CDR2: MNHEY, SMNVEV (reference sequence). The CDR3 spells CASSQEGGIRPQHF. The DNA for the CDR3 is TGTGCCAGCAGTCAGGAAGGAGGGATCAGGCCCCAGCATTTT.

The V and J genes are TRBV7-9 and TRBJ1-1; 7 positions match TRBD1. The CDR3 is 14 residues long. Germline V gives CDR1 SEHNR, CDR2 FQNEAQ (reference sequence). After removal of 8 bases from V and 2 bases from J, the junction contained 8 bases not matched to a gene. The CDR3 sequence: CASLGTVDNTEAFF. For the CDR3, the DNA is TGTGCCAGCTTGGGGACAGTCGATAACACTGAAGCTTTCTTT.

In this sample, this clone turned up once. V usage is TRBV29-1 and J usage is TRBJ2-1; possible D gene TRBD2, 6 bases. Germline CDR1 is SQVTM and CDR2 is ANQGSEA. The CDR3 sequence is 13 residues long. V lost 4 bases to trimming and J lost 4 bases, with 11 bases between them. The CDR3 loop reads CSVGGGTYNEQFF. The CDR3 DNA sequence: TGCAGCGTTGGGGGCGGGACTTACAATGAGCAGTTCTTC.

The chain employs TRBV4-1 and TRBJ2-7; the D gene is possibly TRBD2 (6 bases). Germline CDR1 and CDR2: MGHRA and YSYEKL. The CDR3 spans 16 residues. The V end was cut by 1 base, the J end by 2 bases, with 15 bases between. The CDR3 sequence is CASSQVLAELTYEQYF. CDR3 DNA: TGCGCCAGCAGCCAAGTTTTAGCGGAATTAACCTACGAGCAGTACTTC.

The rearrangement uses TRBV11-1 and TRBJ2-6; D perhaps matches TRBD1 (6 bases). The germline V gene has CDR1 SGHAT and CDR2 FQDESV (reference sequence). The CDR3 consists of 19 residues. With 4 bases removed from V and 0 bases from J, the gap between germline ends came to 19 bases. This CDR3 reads CASSSFSGQQDSGANVLTF. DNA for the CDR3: TGTGCCAGCAGCTCTTTTAGTGGACAGCAGGACTCTGGGGCCAACGTCCTGACTTTC. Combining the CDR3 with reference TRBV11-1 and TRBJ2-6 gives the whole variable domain EAEVAQSPRYKITEKSQAVAFWCDPISGHATLYWYRQILGQGPELLVQFQDESVVDDSQLPKDRFSAERLKGVDSTLKIQPAELGDSAMYLCASSSFSGQQDSGANVLTFGAGSRLTVL.

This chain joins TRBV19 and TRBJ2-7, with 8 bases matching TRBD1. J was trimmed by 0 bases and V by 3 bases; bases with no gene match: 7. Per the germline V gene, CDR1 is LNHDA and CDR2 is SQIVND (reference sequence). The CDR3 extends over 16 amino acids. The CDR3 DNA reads TGTGCCAGTAGTATGCTAGGGACAGGAAGCTCCTACGAGCAGTACTTC. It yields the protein CASSMLGTGSSYEQYF. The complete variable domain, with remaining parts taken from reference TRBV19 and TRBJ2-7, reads DGGITQSPKYLFRKEGQNVTLSCEQNLNHDAMYWYRQDPGQGLRLIYYSQIVNDFQKGDIAEGYSVSREKKESFPLTVTSAQKNPTAFYLCASSMLGTGSSYEQYFGPGTRLTVT.

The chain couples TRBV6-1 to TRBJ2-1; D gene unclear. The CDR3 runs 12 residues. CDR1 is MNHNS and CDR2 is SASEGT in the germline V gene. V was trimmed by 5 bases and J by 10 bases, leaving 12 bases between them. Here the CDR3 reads CASSFKYGEQFF. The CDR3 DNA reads TGTGCCAGCAGTTTCAAATACGGGGAGCAGTTCTTC.

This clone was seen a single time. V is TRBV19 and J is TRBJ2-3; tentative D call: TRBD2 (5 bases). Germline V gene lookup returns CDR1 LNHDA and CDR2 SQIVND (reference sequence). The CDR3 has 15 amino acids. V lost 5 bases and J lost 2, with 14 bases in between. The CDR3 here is CASSPRSSFTDTQYF. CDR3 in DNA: TGTGCCAGTAGTCCCCGGTCTAGCTTCACAGATACGCAGTATTTT.